The 21 T cell receptor beta chains given below trace back to one sample, sequenced in a study of technical replicates of blood from a handful of donors. Profiling relied on immunoSEQ multiplex PCR, and the TCRdb table lists in-frame clones only, not all of them. The data hold around 90,000 clones, with around 94% observed a single time. Material for sequencing was T cells isolated from PBMCs. These receptors all stem from a human donor in good health.

This sequence joins TRBV21-1 and TRBJ1-5; the table's D call of TRBD1 was not tested on the DNA. TRBV21-1 is labeled a pseudogene. The CDR3 is 16 amino acids. CDR3 amino acids: CASSKERDRGKQPQHF. Written as DNA, the CDR3 is TGTGCCAGCAGCAAAGAGCGGGACAGGGGTAAACAGCCCCAGCATTTT.

This clone was detected only once. The chain combines TRBV28 with TRBJ1-2; unclear D gene. Trimming shortened V by 6 bases and J by 3 bases, and 11 bases separated the two germline ends. Germline V gene sequence: CDR1 MDHEN, CDR2 SYDVKM. CDR3 length equals 13 residues. CDR3 sequence: CASSADRDYGYTF. The CDR3 DNA is TGTGCCAGCAGCGCCGATCGGGACTATGGCTACACCTTC.

The chain links TRBV18 to TRBJ1-5; 9 nucleotides match TRBD1. The CDR3 has 18 residues. Germline-derived CDR1 and CDR2 are KGHSH and LQKENI. Germline trimming cut 3 bases from V and 6 bases from J; bases unmatched to any gene: 15. As DNA, the CDR3 is TGTGCCAGCTCACCCGGGACAGGGCCAAGTGGGATCCGTCAGCCCCAGCATTTT. Its translation is CASSPGTGPSGIRQPQHF.

This clone appeared once. The chain links TRBV14 to TRBJ2-1; 7 bases line up with TRBD1. The CDR3 has 15 amino acids. V shed 3 bases, J shed 3 bases, and the junction held 5 bases outside the gene matches. CDR1 and CDR2 (germline): SGHDN, FVKESK. This CDR3 is CASSHTGTVYNEQFF. The CDR3 DNA is TGTGCCAGCAGCCATACCGGGACAGTCTACAATGAGCAGTTCTTC. The full variable domain, rest sourced from reference TRBV14 and TRBJ2-1, is EAGVTQFPSHSVIEKGQTVTLRCDPISGHDNLYWYRRVMGKEIKFLLHFVKESKQDESGMPNNRFLAERTGGTYSTLKVQPAELEDSGVYFCASSHTGTVYNEQFFGPGTRLTVL.

The chain joins TRBV5-1 to TRBJ1-1, with TRBD1 matching over 7 bases. Germline loops: CDR1 SGHRS, CDR2 YFSETQ. The CDR3 runs to 14 residues. J lost 0 bases, V lost 2 bases, and 1 base had no gene match. CDR3 region: CASSLGGLNTEAFF. The CDR3 DNA reads TGCGCCAGCAGCTTAGGGGGCCTGAACACTGAAGCTTTCTTT. Drawing the rest from reference TRBV5-1 and TRBJ1-1, the complete variable domain is KAGVTQTPRYLIKTRGQQVTLSCSPISGHRSVSWYQQTPGQGLQFLFEYFSETQRNKGNFPGRFSGRQFSNSRSEMNVSTLELGDSALYLCASSLGGLNTEAFFGQGTRLTVV.

CDR3 DNA: TGTGCCAGCAGCCAAGGACTAGCGGGAATCACCGAGACCCAGTACTTC. It yields the protein CASSQGLAGITETQYF. The V and J genes are TRBV5-6 and TRBJ2-5; 12 bases fit TRBD2. The CDR3 contains 16 residues. Germline CDR1 is SGHDT and CDR2 is YYEEEE. Unmatched junction bases numbered 9, after V lost 4 bases and J lost 5 bases.

This clone was counted a few times. The chain is built from TRBV30 and TRBJ1-5; D unclear. The germline V and J ends were trimmed by 2 bases and 8 bases, with 13 bases remaining between them. The CDR3 covers 13 residues. Per the germline V gene, CDR1 is GTSNPN and CDR2 is SVGIG (reference sequence). This CDR3 reads CAWSPSEGEPQHF. CDR3 nucleotide sequence: TGTGCCTGGAGTCCTTCAGAGGGAGAGCCCCAGCATTTT. Full variable domain (missing parts from reference TRBV30 and TRBJ1-5): SQTIHQWPATLVQPVGSPLSLECTVEGTSNPNLYWYRQAAGRGLQLLFYSVGIGQISSEVPQNLSASRPQDRQFILSSKKLLLSDSGFYLCAWSPSEGEPQHFGDGTRLSIL.

This chain uses TRBV5-1 with TRBJ2-7; 9 bases are shared with TRBD1. Germline-derived CDR1 and CDR2 are SGHRS and YFSETQ. Trimming at V came to 4 bases and at J to 0 bases, leaving 5 bases not matched to a gene. The CDR3 runs to 15 residues. The CDR3 loop reads CASSLGQGSSYEQYF. The DNA for the CDR3 is TGCGCCAGCAGCCTAGGACAGGGGAGCTCCTACGAGCAGTACTTC.

The V call is TRBV9, the J call TRBJ1-2; the D gene is possibly TRBD1 (6 bases). The CDR3 is 15 residues long. Germline V gene data show CDR1 as SGDLS and CDR2 as YYNGEE. V lost 0 bases to trimming and J lost 1 base, with 10 bases between them. The chain's CDR3 is CASSVGGRGNYGYTF. CDR3 in DNA: TGTGCCAGCAGCGTAGGCGGCAGGGGTAACTATGGCTACACCTTC.

The V gene is TRBV27, the J gene TRBJ1-2; D is possibly TRBD1 (5 bases). Trimming removed 0 bases at V and 4 bases at J, with 12 bases between. The CDR3 extends over 15 amino acids. Germline-derived CDR1 and CDR2 are MNHEY and SMNVEV (reference sequence). CDR3 residues: CASSLSTEAIYGYTF. DNA of the CDR3: TGTGCCAGCAGTTTATCGACAGAGGCGATCTATGGCTACACCTTC.

The rearrangement uses TRBV11-3 and TRBJ2-7; a possible D gene is TRBD1 (6 bases). This CDR3 is built from 12 residues. CDR1 is SGHNT, CDR2 YENEEA, per germline. Trimming stripped 4 bases from V and 3 bases from J, with 7 bases between. CDR3 DNA sequence: TGTGCCAGCAGCTCCAGGGGCTACGAGCAGTACTTC. Its protein is CASSSRGYEQYF.

The V call is TRBV6-6, the J call TRBJ2-7; D possibly corresponds to TRBD1 (6 bases). Germline assignment: CDR1 MNHNY and CDR2 SVGAGI (reference sequence). Trimming cost V 0 bases and J 6 bases, with 12 bases left between them. The CDR3 is 14 amino acids. The CDR3 region has the DNA TGTGCCAGCAGTTACTCCCGGGACACCACCGAGCAGTACTTC. Residues: CASSYSRDTTEQYF.

The chain couples TRBV9 to TRBJ2-1, with no clear D. The germline CDR1 and CDR2 sequences are SGDLS and YYNGEE. This CDR3 comprises 13 residues. V lost 4 bases and J lost 0, with 5 bases in between. DNA of the CDR3: TGTGCCAGCAGCACCAGCTCCTACAATGAGCAGTTCTTC. Protein product: CASSTSSYNEQFF.

The chain employs TRBV18 and TRBJ1-1, with D unclear. Germline CDR1 KGHSH, CDR2 LQKENI. There are 15 residues in the CDR3. Between the trimmed V and J ends, which lost 1 base and 2 bases, there was a span of 11 bases. The CDR3 DNA follows: TGTGCCAGCTCACCACTCGGGAAGTCAAACACTGAAGCTTTCTTT. Residues: CASSPLGKSNTEAFF.

The chain has TRBV2 and TRBJ2-7; the match to TRBD1 covers 9 bases. After removal of 6 bases from V and 1 base from J, the junction contained 7 bases not matched to a gene. The CDR3 covers 15 residues. Germline assignment: CDR1 SNHLY and CDR2 FYNNEI. CDR3 nucleotide sequence: TGTGCCAGCAGGGGGGGACAGGGTAGTTCCTACGAGCAGTACTTC. It is translated as CASRGGQGSSYEQYF.

This chain uses TRBV28 with TRBJ1-2, with 7 positions matching TRBD1. The CDR3 runs to 14 residues. Germline V CDR1 and CDR2: MDHEN, SYDVKM. V shed 6 bases, J shed 5 bases, and the junction held 9 bases outside the gene matches. As DNA, the CDR3 is TGTGCCAGCAGCATCGGGACAGTCGTTTATGGCTACACCTTC. Protein product: CASSIGTVVYGYTF.

J is TRBJ1-2 and V is TRBV4-2; 9 bases match TRBD1. Germline V CDR1 and CDR2: LGHNA, YNFKEQ. V shed 4 bases, J shed 6 bases, and the junction held 12 bases outside the gene matches. This CDR3 is built from 16 residues. The CDR3 sequence: CASSPRGTTGGDGYTF. CDR3 bases: TGTGCCAGCAGCCCCAGGGGGACTACAGGGGGCGATGGCTACACCTTC.

The chain uses TRBV5-4 and TRBJ2-6; maybe TRBD1 (5 bases). CDR3 length equals 15 residues. Germline CDR1 reads SGHNT; CDR2 reads YYREEE (reference sequence). Trimming pared 4 bases from V and 4 bases from J, leaving 12 bases between. The CDR3 loop reads CASSDSKSGANVLTF. The CDR3 nucleotides are TGTGCCAGCAGCGACAGTAAATCCGGGGCCAACGTCCTGACTTTC.

The rearrangement links TRBV27 to TRBJ2-7; 7 nucleotides align to TRBD2. Unmatched junction bases numbered 7, after V lost 1 base and J lost 4 bases. Germline-derived CDR1 and CDR2 are MNHEY and SMNVEV (reference sequence). There are 15 residues in the CDR3. Here the CDR3 DNA reads TGTGCCAGCAGTTTATACGGGGGGACCCCGTACGAGCAGTACTTC. Translation: CASSLYGGTPYEQYF.

The chain couples TRBV19 to TRBJ1-3; 9 bases align to TRBD1. The CDR3 loop spans 16 amino acids. Trimming at V came to 6 bases and at J to 3 bases, leaving 9 bases not matched to a gene. The germline V gene has CDR1 LNHDA and CDR2 SQIVND (reference sequence). CDR3 protein: CASSIPGQGFGNTIYF. CDR3 DNA: TGTGCCAGTAGCATCCCGGGACAGGGATTTGGAAACACCATATATTTT.

This clone appeared a few times. This rearrangement joins TRBV11-2 to TRBJ2-1, with D possibly being TRBD1 (5 bases). There are 19 residues in the CDR3. The ends were cut back, 5 bases at V and 1 base at J, with 24 bases in the middle. From germline, CDR1 is SGHAT and CDR2 FQNNGV. Here the CDR3 reads CASSMFGRDRPGSYNEQFF. In nucleotides, the CDR3 is TGTGCCAGCAGCATGTTTGGCAGGGATCGACCCGGGTCCTACAATGAGCAGTTCTTC.